The T cell receptor (beta chain) described here comes from a study of T cell responses to AZD1222 COVID-19 vaccine. Findings of the study overall: Mostly white British, mostly female donors; authors suggested clonal diversity may be underestimated.

Comment on this clone: Its antigen is not identified.

The junction had 10 bases not matched to a gene; V was cut back by 6 bases and J by 1 base. The CDR3 has 19 residues. Germline V gene lookup returns CDR1 LGHNT and CDR2 FRNRAP. Data came from immunoSEQ multiplex PCR; TCRdb stores just in-frame clones and leaves some out. Of some 130,000 clones listed, nearly 90% are singletons. The starting material was peripheral blood, obtained 28 days after the second AZD1222 dose. The genes are TRBV12-5 and TRBJ2-1; 15 bases map to TRBD2. The clonotype comes from an adult who received the AZD1222 COVID-19 vaccine. CDR3 amino acids: CASGDGTSGGFPSYNEQFF. The CDR3 DNA reads TGTGCTAGTGGCGACGGGACTAGCGGGGGGTTCCCTTCCTACAATGAGCAGTTCTTC.